This passage covers 5 T cell receptor beta chains from one sample sequenced in a study of CD8 T cells in Susac syndrome. Random hexamers primed reverse transcription of about 0.5 to 1 ug RNA. MiXCR, run by TCRdb on the immunoSEQ multiplex PCR reads, gives a single entry per CDR3 protein. The repertoire holds roughly 140,000 distinct CDR3 sequences, with roughly 96% as singletons. Sequenced input: CD8+ T cells from PBMCs. These receptors all come from a human donor with multiple sclerosis.

This chain joins TRBV15 and TRBJ2-3; D possibly corresponds to TRBD2 (7 bases). The V end lost 8 bases, the J end lost 3 bases, and 15 bases lay between the germline ends. CDR1 is LNHNV and CDR2 is YYDKDF in the germline V gene (reference sequence). The CDR3 covers 14 residues. In DNA, the CDR3 is TGTGCCACCGGGGGGGGGCGCGGGACAGATACGCAGTATTTT. Its translation: CATGGGRGTDTQYF.

This clonotype came up a few times. The chain uses TRBV7-9 and TRBJ1-5; D not resolved. CDR1 is SEHNR, CDR2 FQNEAQ, per germline (reference sequence). The V end lost 3 bases, the J end lost 5 bases, and 8 bases lay between the germline ends. CDR3 size: 13 residues. CDR3 bases: TGTGCCAGCAGCTTGGGAAACGATCAGCCCCAGCATTTT. This sequence encodes CASSLGNDQPQHF. The full variable domain, completed using reference TRBV7-9 and TRBJ1-5, is DTGVSQNPRHKITKRGQNVTFRCDPISEHNRLYWYRQTLGQGPEFLTYFQNEAQLEKSRLLSDRFSAERPKGSFSTLEIQRTEQGDSAMYLCASSLGNDQPQHFGDGTRLSIL.

The chain has TRBV3-1 and TRBJ2-7, with D unclear. V was trimmed by 0 bases and J by 1 base, leaving 7 bases between them. The CDR3 length is 14 residues. CDR1 is LGHDT, CDR2 YNNKEL, per germline (reference sequence). The CDR3 loop is CASSQEVGSYEQYF. The CDR3 bases are TGTGCCAGCAGCCAAGAGGTCGGATCCTACGAGCAGTACTTC.

This clonotype is a singleton in its sample. The chain employs TRBV9 and TRBJ2-3; D might be TRBD1 or TRBD2, each matching 5 bases. Germline CDR1 is SGDLS and CDR2 is YYNGEE. This CDR3 is 15 amino acids long. V gave up 2 bases and J gave up 5 bases, with 15 bases separating them. The CDR3 region has the DNA TGTGCCAGCAGCGTGGAAGGGACGATTAAAGATACGCAGTATTTT. It specifies CASSVEGTIKDTQYF.

The chain joins TRBV4-1 to TRBJ2-7, with D unresolved. The CDR3 contains 16 residues. The germline V gene encodes CDR1 MGHRA and CDR2 YSYEKL. The germline V and J ends were trimmed by 1 base and 4 bases, with 17 bases remaining between them. CDR3 DNA: TGCGCCAGCAGCCAAGTAAATGGTCTAGATGGGTACGAGCAGTACTTC. As protein: CASSQVNGLDGYEQYF.